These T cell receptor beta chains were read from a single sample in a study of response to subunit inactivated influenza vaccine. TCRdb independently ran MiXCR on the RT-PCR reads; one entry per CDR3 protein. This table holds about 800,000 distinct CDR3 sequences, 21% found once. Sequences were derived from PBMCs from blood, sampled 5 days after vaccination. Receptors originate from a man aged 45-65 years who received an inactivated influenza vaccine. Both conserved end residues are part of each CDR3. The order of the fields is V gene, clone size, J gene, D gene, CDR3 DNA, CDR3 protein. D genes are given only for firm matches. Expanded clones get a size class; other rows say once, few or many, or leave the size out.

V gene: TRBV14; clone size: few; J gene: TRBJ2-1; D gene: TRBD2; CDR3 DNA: TGTGCCAGCAGCCAGCGCGGGGGGGCAGGTGAGCAGTTCTTC; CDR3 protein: CASSQRGGAGEQFF
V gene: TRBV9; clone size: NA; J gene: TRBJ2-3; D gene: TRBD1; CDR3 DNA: TGTGCCAGCAGCGTAGCGGGACAGGGAGGGGATACGCAGTATTTT; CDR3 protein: CASSVAGQGGDTQYF
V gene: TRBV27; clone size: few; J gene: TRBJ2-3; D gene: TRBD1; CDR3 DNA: TGTGCCAGCAGTCCCCAGACAGGGTTCACAGATACGCAGTATTTT; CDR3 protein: CASSPQTGFTDTQYF
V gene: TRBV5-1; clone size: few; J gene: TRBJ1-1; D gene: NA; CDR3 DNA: TGCGCCAGCAGCCCCCTTCCGGGGGGCACCACCTGGGGGAACACTGAAGCTTTCTTT; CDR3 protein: CASSPLPGGTTWGNTEAFF
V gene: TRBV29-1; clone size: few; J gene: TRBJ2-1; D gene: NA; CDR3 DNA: TGCAGCGCCTCTACAAAGAGCTCCTACAATGAGCAGTTCTTC; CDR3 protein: CSASTKSSYNEQFF
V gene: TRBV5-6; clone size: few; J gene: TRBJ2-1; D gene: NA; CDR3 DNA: TGTGCCAGCAACTCTAGGACTACCGAAAATGAGCAGTTCTTC; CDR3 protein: CASNSRTTENEQFF
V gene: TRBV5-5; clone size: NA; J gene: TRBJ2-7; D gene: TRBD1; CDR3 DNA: TGTGCCAGCAGCTCGGATCCGGGACAGGGGGCAGACGAGCAGTACTTC; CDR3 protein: CASSSDPGQGADEQYF
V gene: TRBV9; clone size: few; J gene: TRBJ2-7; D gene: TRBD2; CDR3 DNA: TGTGCCAGCAGCCTCGGGGGGGAGACCTGGTACGAGCAGTACTTC; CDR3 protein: CASSLGGETWYEQYF
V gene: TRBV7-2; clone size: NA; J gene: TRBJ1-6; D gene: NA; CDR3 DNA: TGTGCCAGCAGCCCCCTCCCCCGGGACACCAATTCACCCCTCCACTTT; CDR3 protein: CASSPLPRDTNSPLHF
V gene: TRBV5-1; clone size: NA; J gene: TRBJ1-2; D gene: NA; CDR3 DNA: TGCGCCAGCAGCCAGAATTCGGGGCCAAGTAACTATGGCTACACCTTC; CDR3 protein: CASSQNSGPSNYGYTF
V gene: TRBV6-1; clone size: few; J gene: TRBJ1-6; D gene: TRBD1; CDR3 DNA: TGTGCCAGCAGTCGACAGGGCGTGGGGTATAATTCACCCCTCCACTTT; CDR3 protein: CASSRQGVGYNSPLHF
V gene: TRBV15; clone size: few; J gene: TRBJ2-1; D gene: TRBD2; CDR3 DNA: TGTGCCACCAGCAGAGACTCACTCCGGACTAGCGGGAGTCTTGAGCAGTTCTTC; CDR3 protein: CATSRDSLRTSGSLEQFF
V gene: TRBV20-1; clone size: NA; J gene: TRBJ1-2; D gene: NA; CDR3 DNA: TGCAGTGCTAGAGTGACCCACTATGGCTACACCTTC; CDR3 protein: CSARVTHYGYTF
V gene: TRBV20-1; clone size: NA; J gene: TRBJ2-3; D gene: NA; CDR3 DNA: TGCAGTGCTGGGGGAGTGTCTACAGATACGCAGTATTTT; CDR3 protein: CSAGGVSTDTQYF
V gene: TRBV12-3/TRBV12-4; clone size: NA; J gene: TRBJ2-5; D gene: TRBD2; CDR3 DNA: TGTGCCAGCAGTTCTCAACTAGCGGGGGGTAGAGAGACCCAGTACTTC; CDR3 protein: CASSSQLAGGRETQYF
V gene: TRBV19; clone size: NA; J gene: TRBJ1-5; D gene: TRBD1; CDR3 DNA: TGTGCCAGCACCCCTCTGAGACAGGGGAAAATCAATCAGCCCCAGCATTTT; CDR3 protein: CASTPLRQGKINQPQHF
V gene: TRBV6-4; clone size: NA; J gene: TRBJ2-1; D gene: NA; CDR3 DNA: TGTGCCAGCACGTGGCGGAGATACCACAATGAGCAGTTCTTC; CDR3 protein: CASTWRRYHNEQFF
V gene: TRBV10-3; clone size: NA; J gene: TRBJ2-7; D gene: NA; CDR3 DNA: TGTGCCATCAGTGAGTCGGATAGAGGCTCCTACGAGCAGTACTTC; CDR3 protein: CAISESDRGSYEQYF
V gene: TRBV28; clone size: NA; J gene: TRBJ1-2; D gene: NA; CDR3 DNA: TGTGCCAGCAGTTTATCTCGGTCGTATGGCTACACCTTC; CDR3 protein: CASSLSRSYGYTF
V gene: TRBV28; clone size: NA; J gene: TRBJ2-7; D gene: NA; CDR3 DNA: TGTGCCAGCAGCCAAACAGGGAGGCGAAACGAGCACTACTTC; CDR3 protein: CASSQTGRRNEHYF
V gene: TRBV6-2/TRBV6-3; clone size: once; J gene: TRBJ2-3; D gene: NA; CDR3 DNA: TGTGCCAGCCTGAGAACAGAGGCCGCCCTCAGCACAGATACGCAGTATTTT; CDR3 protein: CASLRTEAALSTDTQYF
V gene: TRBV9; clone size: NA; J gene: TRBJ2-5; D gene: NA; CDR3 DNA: TGTGCCAGCAGCGTAGGGGGGTCTCGAGAGACCCAGTACTTC; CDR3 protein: CASSVGGSRETQYF
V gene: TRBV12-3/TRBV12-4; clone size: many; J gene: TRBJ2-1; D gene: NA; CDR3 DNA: TGTGCCAGCACGCTAGGACAGCGTTCCTACAATGAGCAGTTCTTC; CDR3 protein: CASTLGQRSYNEQFF
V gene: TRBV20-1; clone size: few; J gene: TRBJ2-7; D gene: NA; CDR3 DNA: TGCAGTGGACCGTCATACGAGCAGTACTTC; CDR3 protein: CSGPSYEQYF
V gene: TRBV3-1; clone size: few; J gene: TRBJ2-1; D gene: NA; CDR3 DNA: TGTGCCAGCAGCCAAGATGCAGACAGTTACAATGAGCAGTTCTTC; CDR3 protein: CASSQDADSYNEQFF
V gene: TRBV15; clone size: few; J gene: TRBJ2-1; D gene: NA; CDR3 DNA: TGTGCCACTGGTGGGGGACACACCATATACAATGAGCAGTTCTTC; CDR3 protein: CATGGGHTIYNEQFF
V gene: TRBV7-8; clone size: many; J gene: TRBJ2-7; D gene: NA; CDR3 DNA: TGTGCCAGCAGCTCAAGGGTCTCCTACGAGCAGTACTTC; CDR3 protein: CASSSRVSYEQYF
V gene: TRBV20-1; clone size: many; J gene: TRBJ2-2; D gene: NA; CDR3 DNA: TGCAGTGCTAGAGACCCTCTTGACAGCCGAAACACCGGGGAGCTGTTTTTT; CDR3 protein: CSARDPLDSRNTGELFF
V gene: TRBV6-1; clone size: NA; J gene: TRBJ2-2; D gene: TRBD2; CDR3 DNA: TGTGCCAGCAGTGAAAGGGAGGGCACCGGGGAGCTGTTTTTT; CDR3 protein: CASSEREGTGELFF
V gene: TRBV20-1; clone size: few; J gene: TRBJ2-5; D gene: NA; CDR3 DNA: TGCAGTGCCCGCCCCAGGACCCAGTACTTC; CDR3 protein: CSARPRTQYF
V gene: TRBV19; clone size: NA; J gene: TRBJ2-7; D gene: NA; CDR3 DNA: TGTGCCAGTAGTATTGCTGCAGGGTGGTCCTACGAGCAGTACTTC; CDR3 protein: CASSIAAGWSYEQYF
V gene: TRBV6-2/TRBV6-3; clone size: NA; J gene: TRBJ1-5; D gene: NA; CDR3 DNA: TGTGCCAGCAGCTGGGGTCCTAATCAGCCCCAGCATTTT; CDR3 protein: CASSWGPNQPQHF
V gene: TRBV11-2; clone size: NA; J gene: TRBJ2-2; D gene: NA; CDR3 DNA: TGTGCCAGCAGCATACTATCCGGGCCCTCTCCCACCGGGGAGCTGTTTTTT; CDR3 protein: CASSILSGPSPTGELFF
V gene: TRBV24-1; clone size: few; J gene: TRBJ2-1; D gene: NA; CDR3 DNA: TGTGCCACCAGTGATCACCCGTTACAGGGGGGGACCTACAATGAGCAGTTCTTC; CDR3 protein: CATSDHPLQGGTYNEQFF
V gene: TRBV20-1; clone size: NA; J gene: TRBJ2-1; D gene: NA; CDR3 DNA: TGCAGTGCCAGGGCTCCGGGGCCAAAATACAATGAGCAGTTCTTC; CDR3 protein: CSARAPGPKYNEQFF
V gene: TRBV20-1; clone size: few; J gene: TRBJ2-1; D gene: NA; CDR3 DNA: TGCAGTGCTCCCCGGCAGAGCGGGCCCTACAATGAGCAGTTCTTC; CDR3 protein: CSAPRQSGPYNEQFF
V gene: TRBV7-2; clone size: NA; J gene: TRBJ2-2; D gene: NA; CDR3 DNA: TGTGCCAGCAGCGGTCGGACAACGAACACCGGGGAGCTGTTTTTT; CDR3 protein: CASSGRTTNTGELFF
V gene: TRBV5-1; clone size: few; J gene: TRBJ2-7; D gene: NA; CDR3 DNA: TGCGCCAGCAGCGTGGACTTAAACGAGCAGTACTTC; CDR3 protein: CASSVDLNEQYF
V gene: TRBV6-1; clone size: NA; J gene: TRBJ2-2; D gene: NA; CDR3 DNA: TGTGCCAGCAGGCGCCTTTGGGACAAGGGACCAGGGGAGCTGTTTTTT; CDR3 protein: CASRRLWDKGPGELFF
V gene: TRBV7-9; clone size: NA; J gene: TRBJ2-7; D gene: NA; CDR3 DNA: TGTGCCAGCAGCTTAGCGCTTACCGAGCCGCCCTACGAGCAGTACTTC; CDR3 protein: CASSLALTEPPYEQYF
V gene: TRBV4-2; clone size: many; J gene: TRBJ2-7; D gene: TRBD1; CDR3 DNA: TGTGCCAGCAGCCAAGCCTCCGGGACAGGGGTTTACGAGCAGTACTTC; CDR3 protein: CASSQASGTGVYEQYF
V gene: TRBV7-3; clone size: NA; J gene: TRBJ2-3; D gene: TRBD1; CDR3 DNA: TGTGCCAGCAGCTTAACTCCGGGACAGGGGGTAAATACGCAGTATTTT; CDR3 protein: CASSLTPGQGVNTQYF
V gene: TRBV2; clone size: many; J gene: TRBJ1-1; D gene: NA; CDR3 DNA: TGTGCCAGCAGCGTCCGCAGGATGAACACTGAAGCTTTCTTT; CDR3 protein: CASSVRRMNTEAFF
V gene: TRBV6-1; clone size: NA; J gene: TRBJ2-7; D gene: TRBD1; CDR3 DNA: TGTGCCAGCAGACCCGGGACAGGATACTACGAGCAGTACTTC; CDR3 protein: CASRPGTGYYEQYF
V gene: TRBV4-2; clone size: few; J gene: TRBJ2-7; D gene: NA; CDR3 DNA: TGTGCCAGCAGCGATTTCAGGGGGGGATACGAGCAGTACTTC; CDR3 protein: CASSDFRGGYEQYF
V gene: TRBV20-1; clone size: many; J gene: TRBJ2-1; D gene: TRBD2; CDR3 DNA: TGCAGTGCTTCCAGCGGGAGCTCCTACAATGAGCAGTTCTTC; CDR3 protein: CSASSGSSYNEQFF
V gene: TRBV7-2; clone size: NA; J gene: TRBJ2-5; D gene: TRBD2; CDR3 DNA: TGTGCCAGCAGCTTCCATCCCCGGCTAGCGGGAGTGAAGACCCAGTCCTTC; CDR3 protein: CASSFHPRLAGVKTQSF
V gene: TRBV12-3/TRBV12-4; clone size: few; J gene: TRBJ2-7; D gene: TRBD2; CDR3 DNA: TGTGCCAGCAGTACCCGGGGGGAGCTAGCGGGGAAAATCGAGCAGTACTTC; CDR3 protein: CASSTRGELAGKIEQYF
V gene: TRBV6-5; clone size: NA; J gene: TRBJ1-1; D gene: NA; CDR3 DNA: TGTGCCAGCAGTCCCTCGGGGGGGCAAAGTAGCACTGAAGCTTTCTTT; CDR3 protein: CASSPSGGQSSTEAFF